The sample holds one count of the clone carrying this TCR beta chain. Original analysis: Reference gene primer amplification yielded estimated nucleated cell counts. Clones were sequenced by immunoSEQ multiplex PCR, and TCRdb holds only the in-frame ones, with some missing. The D gene and trimming were derived from the DNA, and the V and J assignments and clone size from that table. The repertoire consists of 120,000 to 150,000 clones, with around 84% occurring once and the leading ten covering over 8%. The data originate from a study of blood T cell repertoires in COVID-19. Study details: Acute and convalescent COVID-19 specimens originated in the United States, Italy and Spain. The analysed material was cDNA or gDNA that came from T cells, B-cell-depleted T cells, or PBMCs.

The CDR3 has 14 residues. Per germline, CDR1 LNHDA and CDR2 SQIVND (reference sequence). V shed 4 bases and J 5 bases; nucleotides not matched to a gene: 6. This clonotype was obtained from a woman aged 55-70 years with acute or convalescent COVID-19. What was sequenced was peripheral blood. V usage is TRBV19 and J usage is TRBJ2-5, with 8 bases matching TRBD1. As DNA, the CDR3 is TGTGCCAGTAGTACACAGGGGGTAAGGGAGACCCAGTACTTC. This encodes CASSTQGVRETQYF.